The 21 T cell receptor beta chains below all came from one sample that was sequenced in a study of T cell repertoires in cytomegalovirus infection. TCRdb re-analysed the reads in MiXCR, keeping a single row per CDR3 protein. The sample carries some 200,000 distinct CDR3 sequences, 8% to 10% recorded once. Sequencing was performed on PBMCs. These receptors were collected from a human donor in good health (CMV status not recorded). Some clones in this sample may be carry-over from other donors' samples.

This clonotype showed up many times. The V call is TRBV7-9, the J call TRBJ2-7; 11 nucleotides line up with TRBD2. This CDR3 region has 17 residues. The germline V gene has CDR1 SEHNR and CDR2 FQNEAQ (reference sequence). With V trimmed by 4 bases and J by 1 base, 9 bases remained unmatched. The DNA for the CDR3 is TGTGCCAGCAGCTCCGACCCTGGGACTAGCGGATCCTACGAGCAGTACTTC. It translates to CASSSDPGTSGSYEQYF.

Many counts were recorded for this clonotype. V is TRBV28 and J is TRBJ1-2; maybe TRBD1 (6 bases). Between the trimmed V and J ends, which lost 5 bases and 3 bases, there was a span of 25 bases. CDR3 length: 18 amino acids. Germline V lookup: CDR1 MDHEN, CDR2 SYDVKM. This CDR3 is CASSPHLSYSQGYYGYTF. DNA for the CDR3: TGTGCCAGCAGTCCACACCTCTCTTACAGCCAGGGGTACTATGGCTACACCTTC.

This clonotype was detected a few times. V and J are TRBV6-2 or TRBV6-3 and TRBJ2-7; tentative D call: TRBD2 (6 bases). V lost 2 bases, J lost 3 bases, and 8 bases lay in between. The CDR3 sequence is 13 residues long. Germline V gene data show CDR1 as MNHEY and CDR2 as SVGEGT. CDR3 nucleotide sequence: TGTGCCAGCAGTTACGAGGACTACTACGAGCAGTACTTC. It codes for CASSYEDYYEQYF.

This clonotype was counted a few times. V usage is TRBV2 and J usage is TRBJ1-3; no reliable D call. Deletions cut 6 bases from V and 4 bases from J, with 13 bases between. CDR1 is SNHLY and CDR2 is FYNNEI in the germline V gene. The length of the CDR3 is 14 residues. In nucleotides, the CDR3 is TGTGCCAGCAGGGAGGACCTGGGGGGAAACACCATATATTTT. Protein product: CASREDLGGNTIYF.

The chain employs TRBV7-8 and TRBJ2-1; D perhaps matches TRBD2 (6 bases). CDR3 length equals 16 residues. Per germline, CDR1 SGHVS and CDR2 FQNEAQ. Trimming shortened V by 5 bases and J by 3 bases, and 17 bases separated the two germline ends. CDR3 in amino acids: CASSTGPGTGYNEQFF. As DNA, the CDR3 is TGTGCCAGCAGCACAGGCCCCGGGACTGGCTACAATGAGCAGTTCTTC.

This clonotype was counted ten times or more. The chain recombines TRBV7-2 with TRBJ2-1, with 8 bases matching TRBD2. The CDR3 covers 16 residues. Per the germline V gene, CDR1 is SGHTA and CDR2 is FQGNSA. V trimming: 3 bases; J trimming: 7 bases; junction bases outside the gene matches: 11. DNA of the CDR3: TGTGCCAGCAGCTTCGTGAGCGGGAGCGGTCGGAATGAGCAGTTCTTC. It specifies CASSFVSGSGRNEQFF.

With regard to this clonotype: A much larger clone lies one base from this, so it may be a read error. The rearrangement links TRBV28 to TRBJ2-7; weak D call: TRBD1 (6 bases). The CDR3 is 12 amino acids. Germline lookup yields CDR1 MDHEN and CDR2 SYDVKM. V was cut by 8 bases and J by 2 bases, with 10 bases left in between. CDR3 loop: CASQGSAYEQYF. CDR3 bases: TGTGCCAGCCAGGGGTCTGCCTACGAGCAGTACTTC.

DNA of the CDR3: TGTGCCAGCAGCGCCCGCCCCCCACAGGGTGGTGGCTACACCTTC. This gives the protein CASSARPPQGGGYTF. This chain uses TRBV9 with TRBJ1-2; a possible D gene is TRBD1 (6 bases). Germline V gives CDR1 SGDLS, CDR2 YYNGEE. CDR3 length: 15 residues. V was trimmed by 3 bases and J by 7 bases, leaving 19 bases between them.

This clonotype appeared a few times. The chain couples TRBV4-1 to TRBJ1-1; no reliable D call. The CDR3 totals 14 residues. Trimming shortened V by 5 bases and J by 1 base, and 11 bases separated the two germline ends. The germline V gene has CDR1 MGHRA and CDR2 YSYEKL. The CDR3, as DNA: TGCGCCAGCAGCGATCCGGGAAAGAACACTGAAGCTTTCTTT. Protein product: CASSDPGKNTEAFF.

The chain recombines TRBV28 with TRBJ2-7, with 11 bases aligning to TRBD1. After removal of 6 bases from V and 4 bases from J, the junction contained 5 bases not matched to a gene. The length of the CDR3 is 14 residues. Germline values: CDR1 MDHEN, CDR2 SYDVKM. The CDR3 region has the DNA TGTGCCAGCAGACCCGGGACAGGGGGATACGAGCAGTACTTC. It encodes CASRPGTGGYEQYF.

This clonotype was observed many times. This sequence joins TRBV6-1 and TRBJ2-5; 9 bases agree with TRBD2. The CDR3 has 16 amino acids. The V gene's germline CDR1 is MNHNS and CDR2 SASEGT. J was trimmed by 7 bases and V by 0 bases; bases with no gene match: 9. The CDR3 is CASSEATGLAPGTQYF. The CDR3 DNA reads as TGTGCCAGCAGTGAAGCCACGGGACTAGCCCCAGGGACCCAGTACTTC.

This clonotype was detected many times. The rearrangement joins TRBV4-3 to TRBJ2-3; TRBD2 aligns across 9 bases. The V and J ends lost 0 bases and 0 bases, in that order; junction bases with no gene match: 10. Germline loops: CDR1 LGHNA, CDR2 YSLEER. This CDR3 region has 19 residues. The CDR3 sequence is CASSQDLAGVPLSTDTQYF. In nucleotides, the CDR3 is TGCGCCAGCAGCCAAGATTTAGCGGGAGTCCCCCTTAGCACAGATACGCAGTATTTT.

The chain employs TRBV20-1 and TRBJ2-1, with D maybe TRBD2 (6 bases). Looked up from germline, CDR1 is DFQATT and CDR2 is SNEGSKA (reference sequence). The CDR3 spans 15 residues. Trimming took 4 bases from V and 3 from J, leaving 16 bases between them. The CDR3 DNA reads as TGCAGTGCTACTACAGGTTTCGGGGGCTACAATGAGCAGTTCTTC. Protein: CSATTGFGGYNEQFF.

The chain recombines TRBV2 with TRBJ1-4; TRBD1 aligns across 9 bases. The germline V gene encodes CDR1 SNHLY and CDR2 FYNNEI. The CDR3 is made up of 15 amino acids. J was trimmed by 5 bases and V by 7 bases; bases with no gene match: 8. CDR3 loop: CASILRGTGNEKLFF. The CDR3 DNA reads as TGTGCCAGCATCTTAAGGGGGACAGGGAATGAAAAACTGTTTTTT.

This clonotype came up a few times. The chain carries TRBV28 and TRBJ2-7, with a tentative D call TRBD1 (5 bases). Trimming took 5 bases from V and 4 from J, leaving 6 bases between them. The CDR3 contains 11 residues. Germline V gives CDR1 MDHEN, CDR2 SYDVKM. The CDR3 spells CASSDRYEQYF. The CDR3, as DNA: TGTGCCAGCAGTGACAGATACGAGCAGTACTTC.

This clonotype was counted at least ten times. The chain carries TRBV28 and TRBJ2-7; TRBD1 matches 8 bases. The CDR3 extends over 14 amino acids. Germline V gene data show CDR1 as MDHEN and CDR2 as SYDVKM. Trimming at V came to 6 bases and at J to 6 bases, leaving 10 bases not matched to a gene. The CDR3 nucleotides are TGTGCCAGCAGGGAAGGGACAGGCGGGTCCGAGCAGTACTTC. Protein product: CASREGTGGSEQYF.

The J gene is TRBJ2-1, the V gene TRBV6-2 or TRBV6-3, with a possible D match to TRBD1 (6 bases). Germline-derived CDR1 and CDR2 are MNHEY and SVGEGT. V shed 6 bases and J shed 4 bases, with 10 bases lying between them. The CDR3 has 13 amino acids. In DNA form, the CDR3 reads TGTGCCAGCAGACCCGACAGGTACAATGAGCAGTTCTTC. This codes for CASRPDRYNEQFF.

CDR3: CASSKPGESVEQFF. CDR3 DNA sequence: TGTGCCAGTAGTAAGCCGGGAGAATCGGTTGAGCAGTTCTTC. The chain combines TRBV19 with TRBJ2-1; tentative D call: TRBD2 (6 bases). The V end was cut by 4 bases, the J end by 9 bases, with 16 bases between. This CDR3 spans 14 amino acids. CDR1 LNHDA and CDR2 SQIVND come from the germline V gene (reference sequence).

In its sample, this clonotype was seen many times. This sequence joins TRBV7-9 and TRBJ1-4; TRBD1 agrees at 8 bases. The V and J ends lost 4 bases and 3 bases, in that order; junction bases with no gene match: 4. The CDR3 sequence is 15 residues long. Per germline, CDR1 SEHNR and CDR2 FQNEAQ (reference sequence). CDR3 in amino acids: CASSSVTGANEKLFF. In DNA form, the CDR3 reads TGTGCCAGCAGCTCAGTGACAGGGGCTAATGAAAAACTGTTTTTT.

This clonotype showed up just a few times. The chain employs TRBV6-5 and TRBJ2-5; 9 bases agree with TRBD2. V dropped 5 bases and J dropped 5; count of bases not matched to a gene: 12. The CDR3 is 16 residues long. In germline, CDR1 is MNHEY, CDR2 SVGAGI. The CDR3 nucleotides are TGTGCCAGCAGTAAATGGGCTAGCGGGGTTTTGGAGACCCAGTACTTC. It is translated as CASSKWASGVLETQYF.

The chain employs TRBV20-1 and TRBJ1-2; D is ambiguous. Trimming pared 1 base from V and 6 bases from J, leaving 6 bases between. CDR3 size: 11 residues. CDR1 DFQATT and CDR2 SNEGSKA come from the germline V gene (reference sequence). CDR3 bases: TGCAGTGCTAGAGTTAGGAATGGCTACACCTTC. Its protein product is CSARVRNGYTF.